These T cell receptor beta chains were read from a single sample in a study of T cell clones after liver transplantation. The protocol was immunoSEQ multiplex PCR, while the TCRdb copy is restricted to in-frame clones and leaves out a portion. This table holds around 100,000 clones, around four fifths found once. Sequenced material: CD4+ T cells from blood, taken approximately 50 months after liver transplant. These TCRs come from a human patient who received a liver transplant. Some T cells may be transferred from the graft donor. Each CDR3 is given without its conserved first and last residue. Each record gives: V gene, CDR3 protein.

TRBV2	ASSVTGGNTEAF
TRBV9	ASSVEGLAGAEQY
TRBV30	AWSYTNSPLH
TRBV19	ATTQPNFKNIQY
TRBV4-3	ASSQERHGREKLF
TRBV5-4	ASSYPPYNEQF
TRBV9	ASSAGTRGNQETQY
TRBV5-1	ASFSAPGQGKTQY
TRBV4-2	ASSPEPTSGGPPDTQY
TRBV5-4	ASTTSGVTDTQY
TRBV6-6	ASSADPRIGNTEAF
TRBV6-6	ASSYPGGGYYGYT
TRBV5-1	ASSLNGNGYT
TRBV2	ASSEALLWTLNTGELF
TRBV27	ASRIAARGAYEQY
TRBV6-1	ASSEGETGELF
TRBV19	ASSISAGTDTQY